The subject of this entry is one T cell receptor (beta chain). The data were taken from a study of OX40 agonist ivuxolimab in advanced cancers. In the study overall: Partial responses occurred in three patients (one hepatocellular carcinoma, two cutaneous melanoma).

V shed 2 bases and J shed 7 bases, with 12 bases lying between them. The CDR3 contains 12 residues. In germline, CDR1 is GTSNPN, CDR2 SVGIG (reference sequence). Assay: immunoSEQ multiplex PCR; the TCRdb copy retains only in-frame clones and omits some. Of roughly 53,000 clones listed, 84% are singletons. The sample here was CD4+ or CD8+ T cells sorted from blood, taken in a trial of the OX40 agonist ivuxolimab. The clonotype was recovered from an adult with an advanced solid tumor such as melanoma, head and neck, liver or kidney cancer. The chain recombines TRBV30 with TRBJ2-7, with D hard to call. CDR3 sequence reads: CAWSSPHGEQYF. The CDR3, as DNA: TGTGCCTGGAGTTCACCCCATGGGGAGCAGTACTTC.